This record covers a single T cell receptor (beta chain). Looked up from germline, CDR1 is SQVTM and CDR2 is ANQGSEA. J gave up 6 bases and V 6 bases, and 11 bases lay outside the gene matches. CDR3 length: 14 residues. The data were produced by immunoSEQ multiplex PCR, yet TCRdb's version contains in-frame clones alone and is incomplete. The sample has about 250,000 clones, 85% to 90% seen once. These data belong to a study of blood T cell repertoires in COVID-19. The sequence was collected from a man aged 18 to 29 who had recovered from COVID-19. What was sequenced was PBMCs or T cells enriched from blood (not recorded which). The V call is TRBV29-1, the J call TRBJ2-4; 7 bases fit TRBD1. In nucleotides, the CDR3 is TGCAGCGTCCGACAGGGTGCAGGTGGAAACATTCAGTACTTC. Its protein product is CSVRQGAGGNIQYF.